Listed below are T cell receptor beta chains from one sample, sequenced in a study of CD8 T cells in ankylosing spondylitis. TCRdb re-called the 5' RACE reads with MiXCR, one entry per CDR3 protein. This sample yields more than 650,000 distinct CDR3 sequences, of which roughly 10% are seen a single time; 0.51% belongs to the top ten. Input material: blood, either unsorted or a sorted T cell fraction (not recorded which). The receptors derive from a male donor with ankylosing spondylitis. CDR3s include the opening cysteine and the closing phenylalanine or tryptophan. The D gene is left open where the match is weak. Clone size appears in some rows only: once, few, many, or a class for an expanded clone.

TRBV7-2	TRBD2	16	.	TRBJ2-3	CASSPASGHGTDTQYF	TGTGCCAGCAGCCCCGCTAGCGGTCACGGGACAGATACGCAGTATTTT
TRBV12-3/TRBV12-4	.	16	many	TRBJ1-5	CASSLVGHPGNQPQHF	TGTGCCAGCAGTTTGGTAGGCCACCCAGGCAATCAGCCCCAGCATTTT
TRBV28	TRBD1	16	.	TRBJ2-5	CASSAMDRGYQETQYF	TGTGCCAGCAGTGCCATGGACAGGGGGTACCAAGAGACCCAGTACTTC
TRBV5-6	TRBD1	14	few	TRBJ2-5	CASSFQDRVVTQYF	TGTGCCAGCAGCTTCCAGGACAGGGTGGTGACCCAGTACTTC
TRBV20-1	.	14	few	TRBJ1-3	CSATKASSGNTIYF	TGCAGTGCCACAAAAGCTAGCTCTGGAAACACCATATATTTT
TRBV20-1	TRBD2	12	.	TRBJ2-7	CSAPTSGYEQYF	TGCAGTGCGCCGACTAGCGGCTACGAGCAGTACTTC
TRBV5-1	.	14	few	TRBJ1-1	CASSLSMGQAEAFF	TGCGCCAGCAGCTTATCTATGGGACAAGCTGAAGCTTTCTTT
TRBV28	.	16	few	TRBJ2-6	CASNYLRGPGANVLTF	TGTGCCAGCAATTACCTTCGGGGACCTGGGGCCAACGTCCTGACTTTC
TRBV20-1	TRBD2	14	few	TRBJ2-1	CSAGTSGRGNEQFF	TGCAGTGCCGGGACTAGCGGGAGGGGGAATGAGCAGTTCTTC
TRBV29-1	TRBD2	14	many	TRBJ2-1	CSGRGFSSYNEQFF	TGCAGCGGGCGGGGGTTTAGCTCCTACAATGAGCAGTTCTTC
TRBV5-5	TRBD1	15	.	TRBJ2-7	CASSMGTGETYEQYF	TGTGCCAGCAGCATGGGGACAGGGGAAACCTACGAGCAGTACTTC
TRBV20-1	.	11	few	TRBJ1-1	CSAWEFPEAFF	TGCAGTGCTTGGGAGTTTCCTGAAGCTTTCTTT
TRBV24-1	TRBD1	17	few	TRBJ2-3	CATSDARDRGGTDTQYF	TGTGCCACCAGTGATGCCCGGGACAGGGGAGGAACAGATACGCAGTATTTT
TRBV10-3	TRBD1	15	.	TRBJ2-5	CAISERGQPEGTQYF	TGTGCCATCAGTGAGCGGGGACAGCCCGAAGGGACCCAGTACTTC
TRBV6-5	.	16	.	TRBJ2-2	CASGRDPVSSTGELFF	TGTGCCAGCGGCCGGGACCCGGTTTCGAGCACCGGGGAGCTGTTTTTT
TRBV4-3	TRBD2	18	few	TRBJ2-1	CASSRAPTTSGLYNEQFF	TGCGCCAGCAGCCGAGCACCGACGACTAGCGGCCTCTACAATGAGCAGTTCTTC
TRBV20-1	.	16	.	TRBJ2-2	CSASGPAVPNTGELFF	TGCAGTGCTAGTGGCCCGGCGGTCCCGAACACCGGGGAGCTGTTTTTT
TRBV29-1	.	16	few	TRBJ2-2	CSVGSTGVRGTGELFF	TGCAGCGTGGGGTCCACGGGGGTTAGGGGCACCGGGGAGCTGTTTTTT
TRBV11-1	TRBD1	19	.	TRBJ1-6	CASSHLPGVSGQENSPLHF	TGTGCCAGCAGCCATCTTCCCGGGGTTTCGGGACAGGAGAATTCACCCCTCCACTTT
TRBV10-3	TRBD1	15	.	TRBJ2-7	CAIRRGTESSYEQYF	TGTGCCATCAGAAGGGGGACAGAGAGCTCCTACGAGCAGTACTTC
TRBV5-1	.	15	many	TRBJ1-4	CASSFGGFERGKLFF	TGCGCCAGCAGCTTCGGCGGATTCGAAAGGGGAAAACTGTTTTTT
TRBV20-1	.	13	few	TRBJ2-7	CSASEGHSYEQYF	TGCAGTGCTAGTGAAGGGCATTCCTACGAGCAGTACTTC
TRBV6-2/TRBV6-3	TRBD2	17	.	TRBJ2-5	CASSYFLGLAERETQYF	TGTGCCAGCAGTTACTTCTTGGGACTAGCGGAGCGAGAGACCCAGTACTTC
TRBV2	.	16	.	TRBJ2-1	CASSEQRRSSYNEQFF	TGTGCCAGCAGTGAACAGCGGAGGAGCTCCTACAATGAGCAGTTCTTC
TRBV7-2	.	14	.	TRBJ2-2	CASSSLQNTGELFF	TGTGCCAGCAGCTCTTTACAGAACACCGGGGAGCTGTTTTTT
TRBV6-1	TRBD1	15	.	TRBJ1-1	CASRDNRGLGTEAFF	TGTGCCAGCAGGGATAACAGGGGTCTCGGCACTGAAGCTTTCTTT
TRBV20-1	.	14	.	TRBJ2-3	CSAFPGPQEGTQYF	TGCAGTGCTTTCCCGGGCCCCCAGGAAGGTACGCAGTATTTT
TRBV11-2	TRBD2	20	.	TRBJ2-2	CASSLVRLAGGRLSTGELFF	TGTGCCAGCAGCTTAGTCCGACTAGCGGGGGGCCGGCTGAGCACCGGGGAGCTGTTTTTT
TRBV2	.	12	many	TRBJ2-5	CASSEGTETQYF	TGTGCCAGCAGTGAAGGGACGGAGACCCAGTACTTC
TRBV12-3/TRBV12-4	TRBD1	14	many	TRBJ2-7	CASSLRTGTYEQYF	TGTGCCAGCAGTTTAAGGACAGGCACCTACGAGCAGTACTTC
TRBV28	.	14	once	TRBJ2-1	CASMDSRITNEQFF	TGTGCCAGCATGGACAGTCGTATCACTAATGAGCAGTTCTTC
TRBV29-1	.	15	many	TRBJ1-4	CSVVGQGGFGEKLFF	TGCAGCGTTGTGGGGCAGGGTGGATTTGGTGAAAAACTGTTTTTT
TRBV29-1	.	14	.	TRBJ2-3	CSVAPAASTDTQYF	TGCAGCGTTGCGCCGGCCGCTAGCACAGATACGCAGTATTTT